A single TCR beta chain is shown here with its context. Its specificity is not known. The source of the sample is a study of T cell responses to AZD1222 COVID-19 vaccine. The data were produced by immunoSEQ multiplex PCR, yet TCRdb's version contains in-frame clones alone and is incomplete. Of around 200,000 clones listed, 80% to 95% are singletons. CDR3 length: 14 residues. The V segment lost 3 bases and the J segment 7 bases; nucleotides outside the gene matches: 9. Germline V CDR1 and CDR2: GTSNPN, SVGIG (reference sequence). Overall study findings and caveats: Donors skewed white British and female; clonal diversity was possibly underestimated. Two AZD1222 administrations were followed by greater Spike-specific TCR breadth and depth. Among AZD1222 vaccinees, only 5 to 7 were seropositive at baseline.

The genes are TRBV30 and TRBJ2-7; TRBD1 agrees at 10 bases. The specimen was peripheral blood, collected on day 0 of AZD1222 vaccination. The receptor was derived from an adult in good health. The CDR3 bases are TGTGCCTGGAGCCGGGACAGGGGATTCCGGGAGCAGTACTTC. It encodes CAWSRDRGFREQYF.